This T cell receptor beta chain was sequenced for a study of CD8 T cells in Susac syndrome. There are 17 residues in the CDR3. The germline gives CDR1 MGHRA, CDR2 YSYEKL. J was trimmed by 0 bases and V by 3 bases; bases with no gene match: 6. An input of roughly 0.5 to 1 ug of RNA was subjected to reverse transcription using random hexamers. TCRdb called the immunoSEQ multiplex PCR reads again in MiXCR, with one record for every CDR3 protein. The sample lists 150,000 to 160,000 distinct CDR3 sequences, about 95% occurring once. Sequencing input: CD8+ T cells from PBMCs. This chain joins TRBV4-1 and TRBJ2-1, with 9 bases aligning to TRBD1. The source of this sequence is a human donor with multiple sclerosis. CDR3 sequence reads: CASSHLGQGSSYNEQFF. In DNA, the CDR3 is TGCGCCAGCAGCCACCTAGGACAGGGGAGCTCCTACAATGAGCAGTTCTTC.